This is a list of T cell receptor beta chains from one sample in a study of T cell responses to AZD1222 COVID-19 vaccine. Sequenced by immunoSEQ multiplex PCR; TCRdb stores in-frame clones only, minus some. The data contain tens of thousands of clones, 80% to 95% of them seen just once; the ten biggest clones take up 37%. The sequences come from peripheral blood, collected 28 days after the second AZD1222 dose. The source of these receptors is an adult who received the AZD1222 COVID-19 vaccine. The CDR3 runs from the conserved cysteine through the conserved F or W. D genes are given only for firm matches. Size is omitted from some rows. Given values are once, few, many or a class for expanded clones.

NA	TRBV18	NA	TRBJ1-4	TGTGCCAGCTCACCACGCTTTGGACAGCGTAATGAAAAACTGTTTTTT	CASSPRFGQRNEKLFF
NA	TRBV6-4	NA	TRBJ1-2	TGTGCCAGCAAAAAACCAGGGACGGTTTCATCTAACTATGGCTACACCTTC	CASKKPGTVSSNYGYTF
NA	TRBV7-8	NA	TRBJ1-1	TGTGCCAGCAGCTTAGAGCGGATGGGGAACACTGAAGCTTTCTTT	CASSLERMGNTEAFF
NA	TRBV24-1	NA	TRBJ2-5	TGTGCCACCAGTGATGGGACTTTATCCTCAGCCCAGTACTTC	CATSDGTLSSAQYF
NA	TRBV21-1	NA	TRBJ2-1	TGTGCCAGCAGCAACGGGACTCGCCAAAAAGGTGACAATGAGCAGTTCTTC	CASSNGTRQKGDNEQFF
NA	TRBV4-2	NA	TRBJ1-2	TGTGCCAGCAGCCAAGAAGTCAGGGGATCTAACGAGGGCTACACCTTC	CASSQEVRGSNEGYTF
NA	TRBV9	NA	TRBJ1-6	TGTGCCAGCAGCGTAGAAGGGGGGCCTAATTCACCCCTCCACTTT	CASSVEGGPNSPLHF
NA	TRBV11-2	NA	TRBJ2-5	TGTGCCAGCAGCACCGGGGGACAGCTCCAGTACTTC	CASSTGGQLQYF
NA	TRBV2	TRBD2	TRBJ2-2	TGTGCCAGCGCGCCACTAGCGGGGGGGCGGGGCACCGGGGAGCTGTTTTTT	CASAPLAGGRGTGELFF
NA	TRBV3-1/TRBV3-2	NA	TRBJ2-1	TGTGCCAGCAGCCAGCCACAGGGCTCCTACAATGAGCAGTTCTTC	CASSQPQGSYNEQFF
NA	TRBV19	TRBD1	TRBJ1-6	TGTGCCAGTAGTATACCCCGGACAGGGCATTCACCCCTCCACTTT	CASSIPRTGHSPLHF
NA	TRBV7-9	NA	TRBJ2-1	TGTGCCAGCAGCTTGGGCCCGGTCAATGAGCAGTTCTTC	CASSLGPVNEQFF
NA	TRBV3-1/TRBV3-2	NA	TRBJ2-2	TGTGCCAGCAGTCTACTCGCGGGGAACACCGGGGAGCTGTTTTTT	CASSLLAGNTGELFF
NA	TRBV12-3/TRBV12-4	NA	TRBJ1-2	TGTGCCAGCAGTTCTAGCGTCATCTGGGGCTACACCTTC	CASSSSVIWGYTF
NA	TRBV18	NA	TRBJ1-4	TGTGCCAGCTCACCGACCTCGATTCCAACTAATGAAAAACTGTTTTTT	CASSPTSIPTNEKLFF
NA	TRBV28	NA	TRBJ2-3	TGTGCCAGCAGTTGGACGGACACCCCAGCGGATACGCAGTATTTT	CASSWTDTPADTQYF
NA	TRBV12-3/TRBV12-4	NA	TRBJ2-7	TGTGCCAGCAGTTTAGACCACTACGAGCAGTACTTC	CASSLDHYEQYF
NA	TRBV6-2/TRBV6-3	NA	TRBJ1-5	TGTGCCAGCAGTGCTCATAACGGGGGGGGTCAGCCCCAGCATTTT	CASSAHNGGGQPQHF
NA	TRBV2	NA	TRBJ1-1	TGTGCCAGCAGCGAGGGGTTCACTGAAGCTTTCTTT	CASSEGFTEAFF
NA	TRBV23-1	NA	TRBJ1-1	TGCGCCAGCAGTCAATTTCCGAACACTGAAGCTTTCTTT	CASSQFPNTEAFF
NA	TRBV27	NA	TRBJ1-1	TGTGCCAGCAGTTCTTACAGGGTCCAAGACACTGAAGCTTTCTTT	CASSSYRVQDTEAFF
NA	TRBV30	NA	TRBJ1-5	TGTGCCTGGGGCCCCAAATCCAGGGTGTGGTACAATCAGCCCCAGCATTTT	CAWGPKSRVWYNQPQHF
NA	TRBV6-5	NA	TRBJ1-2	TGTGCCAGCAGTAATGGGGCGGGAGATGGGGGCTACACCTTC	CASSNGAGDGGYTF
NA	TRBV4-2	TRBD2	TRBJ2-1	TGTGCCAGCAGCCGCGGCCGACTAGCGGACAATGAGCAGTTCTTC	CASSRGRLADNEQFF
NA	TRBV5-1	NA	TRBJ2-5	TGCGCCAGCAGCTTGAAAGAGACCCAGTACTTC	CASSLKETQYF
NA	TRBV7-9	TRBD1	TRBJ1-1	TGTGCCAGCAGCTCACACAGGGGGGAGAACACTGAAGCTTTCTTT	CASSSHRGENTEAFF
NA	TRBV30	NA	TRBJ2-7	TGTGCCTGGAGTGAAGTAGGGGCCGAGCAGTACTTC	CAWSEVGAEQYF
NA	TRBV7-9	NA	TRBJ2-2	TGTGCCAGCAGCCCAGAAACCGGGGAGCTGTTTTTT	CASSPETGELFF
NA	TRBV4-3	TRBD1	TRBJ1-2	TGCGCCAGCAGCCAAGATACAGGGGTAGGGGGCTACACCTTC	CASSQDTGVGGYTF
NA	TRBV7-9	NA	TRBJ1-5	TGTGCCAGCAGCCCCCAGGCAGAGAAAAATCAGCCCCAGCATTTT	CASSPQAEKNQPQHF
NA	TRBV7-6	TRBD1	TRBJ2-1	TGTGCCAGCAGACTCCGACAGGGTGCGAACAATGAGCAGTTCTTC	CASRLRQGANNEQFF
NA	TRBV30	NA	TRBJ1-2	TGTGCCTGGAGCGGTGACAGCTATGGCTACACCTTC	CAWSGDSYGYTF
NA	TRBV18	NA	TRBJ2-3	TGTGCCAGCTCACCCTTGTCGTCAGATACGCAGTATTTT	CASSPLSSDTQYF
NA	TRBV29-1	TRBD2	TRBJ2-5	TGCAGCGTATTTGCGGGGGGATTACAAGAGACCCAGTACTTC	CSVFAGGLQETQYF
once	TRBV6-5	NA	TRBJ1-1	TGTGCCAGCAGTTACGACGGCACTGAAGCTTTCTTT	CASSYDGTEAFF
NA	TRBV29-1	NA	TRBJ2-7	TGCAGCGCCCCCAAACACTGGTGGGGGGGGCGGTTGGGGTACGAGCAGTACTTC	CSAPKHWWGGRLGYEQYF
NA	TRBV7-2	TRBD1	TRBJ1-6	TGTGCCAGCAGCCCAAGACAGGGAGGTATTTCACCCCTCCACTTT	CASSPRQGGISPLHF
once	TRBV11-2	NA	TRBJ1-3	TGTGCCAGCAGGGATGGGAGGGCTGGAAACACCATATATTTT	CASRDGRAGNTIYF
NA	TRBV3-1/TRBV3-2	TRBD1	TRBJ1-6	TGTGCCAGCAGCCAAGGGGGGACAGGGAAATCACCCCTCCACTTT	CASSQGGTGKSPLHF
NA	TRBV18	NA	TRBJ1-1	TGTGCCAGCTCACCACCCTTTAGTCGTTACACTGAAGCTTTCTTT	CASSPPFSRYTEAFF
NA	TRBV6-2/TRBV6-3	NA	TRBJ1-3	TGTGCCAGCAGTGCCGCCGACAGTACCTCTGGAAACACCATATATTTT	CASSAADSTSGNTIYF
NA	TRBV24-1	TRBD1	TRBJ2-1	TGTGCCACCAGTGAGGGCCTAAACAGGGGGAATGAGCAGTTCTTC	CATSEGLNRGNEQFF
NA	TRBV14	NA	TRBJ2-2	TGTGCCAGCAGCCAAGTCTCGGGTCGAGGGACCGGGGAGCTGTTTTTT	CASSQVSGRGTGELFF
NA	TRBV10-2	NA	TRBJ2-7	TGCGCCAGCAGTGAGGGGCGGGGGCAGTTCTACGAGCAGTACTTC	CASSEGRGQFYEQYF
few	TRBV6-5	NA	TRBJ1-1	TGTGCCAGCAATATCCAGTTGAACACTGAAGCTTTCTTT	CASNIQLNTEAFF
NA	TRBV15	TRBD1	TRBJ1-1	TGTGCCACCAGCAAAGACAGGGGAGGTGGCACTGAAGCTTTCTTT	CATSKDRGGGTEAFF
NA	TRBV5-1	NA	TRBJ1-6	TGCGCCAGCAGCTTCTTCGCGGATTCACCCCTCCACTTT	CASSFFADSPLHF
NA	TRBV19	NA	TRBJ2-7	TGTGCCAGTAGTAAGGTAATACACCCCCAGCCTTACGAGCAGTACTTC	CASSKVIHPQPYEQYF
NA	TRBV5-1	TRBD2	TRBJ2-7	TGCGCCAGCCTACCACTAGCGGGGCCCCCTTTTGAGCAGTACTTC	CASLPLAGPPFEQYF
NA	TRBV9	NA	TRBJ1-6	TGTGCCAGCAGCGTCAATTCCCGGGATTCACCCCTCCACTTT	CASSVNSRDSPLHF
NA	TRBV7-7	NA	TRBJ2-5	TGTGCCAGCACCCCGGGACACGGACGGGAGACCCAGTACTTC	CASTPGHGRETQYF
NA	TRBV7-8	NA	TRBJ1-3	TGTGCCAGCAGCCTCGGCCCAAGGGTATCAGGAAACACCATATATTTT	CASSLGPRVSGNTIYF
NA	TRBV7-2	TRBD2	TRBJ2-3	TGTGCCAGCAGCTTAAGACTAGCGGGGGTTGGTGATACGCAGTATTTT	CASSLRLAGVGDTQYF
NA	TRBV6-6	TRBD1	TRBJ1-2	TGTGCCAGCAGTTCCCGGACAGGGGGCTATGGCTACACCTTC	CASSSRTGGYGYTF
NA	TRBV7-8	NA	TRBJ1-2	TGTGCCAGCAGCTTCGGGGCTGAGGGCTACACCTTC	CASSFGAEGYTF